These T cell receptor beta chains were read from a single sample in a study of shared clonotypes between healthy human individuals. Sequencing was performed with immunoSEQ multiplex PCR; in TCRdb, only in-frame clones are kept and a portion is missing. The sample consists of nearly 1,000,000 clones, approximately 80% of them appearing once. The material sequenced was memory CD4+ T cells sorted from blood. The receptors originated from a man younger than 35 in good health. Each CDR3 is given with its conserved first and last residue. D genes are given only for firm matches.

J gene: TRBJ1-3; V gene: TRBV20-1; D gene: -; CDR3 protein: CSARDQHTIYF
J gene: TRBJ1-2; V gene: TRBV2; D gene: TRBD1; CDR3 protein: CASSEPAGQGAYYTF
J gene: TRBJ1-3; V gene: TRBV10-3; D gene: -; CDR3 protein: CAIGAKIGNTIYF
J gene: TRBJ1-6; V gene: TRBV7-6; D gene: -; CDR3 protein: CASSAKGGSPLHF
J gene: TRBJ2-1; V gene: TRBV13; D gene: TRBD2; CDR3 protein: CASSRRLAGYNEQFF
J gene: TRBJ1-2; V gene: TRBV27; D gene: -; CDR3 protein: CASSPRGYYGYTF
J gene: TRBJ1-5; V gene: TRBV27; D gene: -; CDR3 protein: CASSMAGNSNQPQHF
J gene: TRBJ1-1; V gene: TRBV7-6; D gene: -; CDR3 protein: CASSPRGGGTEAFF
J gene: TRBJ1-2; V gene: TRBV30; D gene: -; CDR3 protein: CARVRHLTYTF
J gene: TRBJ2-7; V gene: TRBV5-8; D gene: -; CDR3 protein: CASSLGGMGYEQYF
J gene: TRBJ1-3; V gene: TRBV28; D gene: -; CDR3 protein: CASRTSADGNTIYF
J gene: TRBJ2-1; V gene: TRBV15; D gene: -; CDR3 protein: CATSREGVSYNEQFF
J gene: TRBJ1-2; V gene: TRBV13; D gene: -; CDR3 protein: CASSLRGPGGYTF
J gene: TRBJ1-6; V gene: TRBV9; D gene: -; CDR3 protein: CASSVAFSYNSPLHF
J gene: TRBJ2-1; V gene: TRBV2; D gene: -; CDR3 protein: CASSDSGNEQFF
J gene: TRBJ1-2; V gene: TRBV30; D gene: -; CDR3 protein: CAWSERRARGGYTF
J gene: TRBJ2-7; V gene: TRBV19; D gene: TRBD1; CDR3 protein: CASSIPGQGSHYEQYF
J gene: TRBJ2-7; V gene: TRBV6-1; D gene: TRBD1; CDR3 protein: CAIRRTGGSYEQYF
J gene: TRBJ2-1; V gene: TRBV5-8; D gene: -; CDR3 protein: CASSSGSARYNEQFF
J gene: TRBJ2-5; V gene: TRBV5-1; D gene: TRBD2; CDR3 protein: CASSPGDYGKETQYF